These 21 T cell receptor beta chains share one sample of origin, sequenced in a study of blood T cells in healthy people across ages. The authors ran a second PCR of about 6 to 11 cycles using a sample-barcoded 5' primer and a J-beta primer mix. TCRdb redid the calling of the 5' RACE reads with MiXCR, one entry per CDR3 protein. In the table there are 1,300,000 or so distinct CDR3 sequences, 45% to 70% of which are singletons. Sequences were obtained from blood. The source of these receptors is a man between 18 and 35 years old in good health.

The V gene is TRBV15, the J gene TRBJ2-5; D unclear. Between the trimmed V and J ends, which lost 3 bases and 12 bases, there was a span of 17 bases. This CDR3 is built from 13 residues. Looked up from germline, CDR1 is LNHNV and CDR2 is YYDKDF (reference sequence). CDR3 coding DNA: TGTGCCACCAGCAGGGAATACACCAAACGGGAGTACTTC. This translates into CATSREYTKREYF.

This clonotype has at least ten counts. The CDR3 protein is CSVALPSSYEQYF. The CDR3 DNA is TGCAGCGTTGCCCTCCCCAGCTCCTACGAGCAGTACTTC. The chain uses TRBV29-1 and TRBJ2-7; D ambiguous. V was shortened by 4 bases and J by 0 bases, with 10 bases between the two germline ends. CDR1 is SQVTM, CDR2 ANQGSEA, per germline. The CDR3 runs to 13 residues.

J is TRBJ2-7 and V is TRBV2; D is perhaps TRBD2 (6 bases). With the DNA end fitting TRBJ2-5 better, the J assignment may be wrong. The CDR3 sequence is 13 residues long. In germline, CDR1 is SNHLY, CDR2 FYNNEI. The CDR3 region has the DNA TGTGCCAGCAGTGATATACGGGGGGAGACCCAGTACTTC. The encoded protein is CASSDIRGETQYF.

The chain is built from TRBV27 and TRBJ2-5, with a possible D match to TRBD1 (5 bases). The germline gives CDR1 MNHEY, CDR2 SMNVEV (reference sequence). The CDR3 loop spans 16 amino acids. Trimming removed 6 bases at V and 4 bases at J, with 21 bases between. CDR3 coding DNA: TGTGCCAGCAGCTCCCTCCTGAAAGGGGTAGTAGAGACCCAGTACTTC. Its protein product is CASSSLLKGVVETQYF.

The chain couples TRBV5-5 to TRBJ2-7, with D unresolved. The CDR3 totals 13 residues. Looked up from germline, CDR1 is SGHKS and CDR2 is YYEKEE (reference sequence). V dropped 2 bases and J dropped 2 bases, with 8 bases sitting between them. CDR3 sequence reads: CASSFPPTYEQYF. CDR3 coding DNA: TGTGCCAGCAGCTTTCCCCCGACCTACGAGCAGTACTTC. Drawing the rest from reference TRBV5-5 and TRBJ2-7, the complete variable domain is DAGVTQSPTHLIKTRGQQVTLRCSPISGHKSVSWYQQVLGQGPQFIFQYYEKEERGRGNFPDRFSARQFPNYSSELNVNALLLGDSALYLCASSFPPTYEQYFGPGTRLTVT.

The V call is TRBV18, the J call TRBJ1-2; tentatively, D is TRBD1 (5 bases). Germline V gives CDR1 KGHSH, CDR2 LQKENI. This CDR3 is 12 amino acids long. Trimming pared 10 bases from V and 8 bases from J, leaving 17 bases between. CDR3 in amino acids: CATNPQGSGYTF. DNA for the CDR3: TGTGCCACCAACCCCCAGGGAAGCGGCTACACCTTC.

The gene calls are TRBV6-1 and TRBJ1-5; D gene uncertain. Germline CDR1 MNHNS, CDR2 SASEGT. This CDR3 is built from 13 residues. Trimming shortened V by 7 bases and J by 6 bases, and 13 bases separated the two germline ends. The CDR3 region is CASNGEWGQPQHF. In nucleotides, the CDR3 is TGTGCCAGCAATGGGGAATGGGGTCAGCCCCAGCATTTT.

The chain recombines TRBV29-1 with TRBJ2-6; D ambiguous. The germline gives CDR1 SQVTM, CDR2 ANQGSEA. The CDR3 spans 14 residues. The V end lost 5 bases, the J end lost 2 bases, and 10 bases lay between the germline ends. CDR3 in amino acids: CSVIIMTGANVLTF. CDR3 nucleotides: TGCAGCGTTATAATCATGACTGGGGCCAACGTCCTGACTTTC.

The chain joins TRBV6-5 to TRBJ2-5, with 9 nucleotides matching TRBD1. This CDR3 spans 15 amino acids. The germline CDR1 and CDR2 sequences are MNHEY and SVGAGI. Losses at the gene ends were 8 bases for V and 1 base for J; bases not matched to a gene: 8. This chain's CDR3 is CASRDRVAPQETQYF. The CDR3 nucleotides are TGTGCCAGCCGGGACAGGGTGGCCCCCCAAGAGACCCAGTACTTC.

To note about this clonotype: A junction boundary mismatches the germline segment, possibly from a read error. The chain combines TRBV3-1 with TRBJ2-3, with 8 nucleotides matching TRBD2. In germline, CDR1 is LGHDT, CDR2 YNNKEL (reference sequence). CDR3 length: 16 amino acids. CDR3 sequence (DNA): TGTGCCAGCAGCCTCCCAACGGGAGGGCCCTCAGATACGCGGTATTTT. Translated, it gives CASSLPTGGPSDTRYF.

The genes are TRBV20-1 and TRBJ2-7; 9 bases are a match to TRBD2. The CDR3 runs 15 residues. The germline V gene has CDR1 DFQATT and CDR2 SNEGSKA (reference sequence). Trimming removed 1 base from V and 4 bases from J; junction bases left unmatched: 8. This CDR3 reads CSARVLAGSRYEQYF. Here the CDR3 DNA reads TGCAGTGCTAGAGTCCTAGCGGGGAGCCGGTACGAGCAGTACTTC.

A note on this clonotype: An end of the junction does not agree with germline; a read error may underlie this. The V and J genes are TRBV4-1 and TRBJ2-1, with 7 nucleotides matching TRBD2. The CDR3 length is 15 residues. Germline V gene data show CDR1 as MGHRA and CDR2 as YSYEKL. The CDR3: CASSQVGGSGNERFF. The DNA for the CDR3 is TGCGCCAGCAGCCAAGTGGGCGGGAGTGGTAATGAGCGGTTCTTC.

This rearrangement joins TRBV4-3 to TRBJ2-1, with TRBD2 matching 10 bases. The V and J ends lost 0 bases and 8 bases, in that order; junction bases with no gene match: 13. In germline, CDR1 is LGHNA, CDR2 YSLEER. This CDR3 has 18 amino acids. The CDR3 here is CASSQERAGTSVRYEQFF. Written as DNA, the CDR3 is TGCGCCAGCAGCCAAGAAAGGGCTGGGACTAGCGTACGCTATGAGCAGTTCTTC.

This clonotype was seen a handful of times. The J gene is TRBJ2-7, the V gene TRBV29-1, with a weak D call TRBD2 (6 bases). The CDR3 covers 16 residues. Deletions cut 1 base from V and 2 bases from J, with 18 bases between. The germline CDR1 and CDR2 sequences are SQVTM and ANQGSEA. The CDR3 nucleotides read TGCAGCGTTGAAGTAGGGAGGCGCGGCCGGACCTACGAGCAGTACTTC. Protein sequence: CSVEVGRRGRTYEQYF.

The V gene is TRBV5-1, the J gene TRBJ1-2; tentative D call: TRBD1 (6 bases). The ends were cut back, 4 bases at V and 6 bases at J, with 13 bases in the middle. The CDR3 loop spans 13 amino acids. The germline CDR1 and CDR2 sequences are SGHRS and YFSETQ. The CDR3 protein is CASSPDRSNGYTF. DNA for the CDR3: TGCGCCAGCAGCCCCGACAGGTCTAATGGCTACACCTTC.

A single count supports this clonotype. CDR3 residues: CSVDKQGATGYTF. CDR3 nucleotides: TGCAGCGTCGATAAACAGGGGGCGACGGGCTACACCTTC. The chain links TRBV29-1 to TRBJ1-2; 9 bases line up with TRBD1. The CDR3 covers 13 residues. Germline-derived CDR1 and CDR2 are SQVTM and ANQGSEA. The J segment lost 8 bases and the V segment lost 6 bases, leaving 10 bases of the junction unmatched.

The chain links TRBV6-2 or TRBV6-3 to TRBJ2-1, with D perhaps TRBD2 (5 bases). Trimming shortened V by 7 bases and J by 0 bases, and 10 bases separated the two germline ends. The CDR3 is 14 amino acids. CDR1 and CDR2 (germline): MNHEY, SVGEGT. The CDR3 spells CASNTGSSYNEQFF. The CDR3 bases are TGTGCCAGCAATACGGGGAGCTCCTACAATGAGCAGTTCTTC.

This clonotype showed up just a few times. V usage is TRBV28 and J usage is TRBJ2-1, with D possibly being TRBD2 (6 bases). V dropped 3 bases and J dropped 1 base, with 7 bases sitting between them. The CDR3 spans 14 residues. Germline loops: CDR1 MDHEN, CDR2 SYDVKM. The CDR3 protein is CASSFRGSYNEQFF. CDR3 in DNA: TGTGCCAGCAGTTTTCGGGGGTCCTACAATGAGCAGTTCTTC.

The chain combines TRBV7-2 with TRBJ2-1; D gene uncertain. CDR3 size: 15 residues. The germline V gene encodes CDR1 SGHTA and CDR2 FQGNSA. The germline V and J ends were trimmed by 6 bases and 6 bases, with 18 bases remaining between them. Here the CDR3 DNA reads TGTGCCAGCAGGATTCAGCCCAACCCCCCCAATGAGCAGTTCTTC. Protein sequence: CASRIQPNPPNEQFF.

The chain links TRBV27 to TRBJ2-7, with TRBD2 matching over 8 bases. J gave up 7 bases and V 10 bases, and 15 bases lay outside the gene matches. CDR3 length: 14 amino acids. In germline, CDR1 is MNHEY, CDR2 SMNVEV (reference sequence). CDR3: CATASGTRYFEQYF. DNA of the CDR3: TGTGCCACCGCCTCCGGGACTAGATATTTTGAGCAGTACTTC.

This clonotype has more than one count but fewer than ten. The J gene is TRBJ2-6, the V gene TRBV7-9, with D perhaps matching TRBD1 (5 bases). The length of the CDR3 is 20 residues. Trimming pared 2 bases from V and 4 bases from J, leaving 24 bases between. Germline values: CDR1 SEHNR, CDR2 FQNEAQ (reference sequence). The CDR3: CASSLPTWTPMQSGANVLTF. As DNA, the CDR3 is TGTGCCAGCAGCTTACCGACCTGGACACCCATGCAATCCGGGGCCAACGTCCTGACTTTC.